This T cell receptor (beta chain) is drawn from a study of monozygotic twins with inflammatory bowel disease. On this clonotype itself: Its antigen is undetermined.

Study-level points and caveats: Healthy twins showed more clonotype sharing with others than IBD patients, especially patients with disease activity.

The length of the CDR3 is 14 residues. In eight separate reactions per sample, cDNA was generated. TCRdb derives one entry per CDR3 protein from the 5' RACE reads, leaving out DNA. This table lists over 200,000 distinct CDR3 sequences. This TCR was sampled from a human donor with ulcerative colitis or Crohn's disease, or a healthy co-twin of an affected twin (not recorded which). The sequenced material came from blood. V gene TRBV12-3 or TRBV12-4 combines with J gene TRBJ1-5. The CDR3 region is CASSFQSSNQPQHF.